Listed here is a single TCR beta chain. With random hexamers, roughly 0.45 to 1 ug RNA was reverse transcribed. Using its own MiXCR run on the immunoSEQ multiplex PCR reads, TCRdb lists one record per CDR3 protein. The table has around 200,000 distinct CDR3 sequences, roughly 96% seen once. These data come from a study of CD8 T cells in Susac syndrome. Germline V gives CDR1 DFQATT, CDR2 SNEGSKA (reference sequence). CDR3 length: 14 residues. V was cut by 4 bases and J by 4 bases, with 16 bases left in between. Sequenced: CD4+ T cells from PBMCs. This TCR derives from a human donor in good health. The chain joins TRBV20-1 to TRBJ1-2, with a tentative D call TRBD1 (6 bases). The CDR3: CSAMGAVNRYGYTF. In nucleotides, the CDR3 is TGCAGTGCTATGGGGGCCGTTAATCGCTATGGCTACACCTTC.